This T cell receptor beta chain was captured in a study of T cell changes during pregnancy in multiple sclerosis. Germline V gives CDR1 LGHNA, CDR2 YNFKEQ. CDR3 length equals 15 residues. After removal of 2 bases from V and 6 bases from J, the junction contained 5 bases not matched to a gene. The method was immunoSEQ multiplex PCR; TCRdb's version includes in-frame clones alone and lacks a portion of them. This sample has 45,000 to 50,000 clones, with roughly 92% found just once. This rearrangement joins TRBV4-2 to TRBJ1-4; TRBD1 matches 8 bases. The clonotype comes from a female donor in good health, enrolled as a control in a pregnancy study. Sample: CD4+ T cells from peripheral blood mononuclear cells, taken in the second trimester of pregnancy. CDR3 in amino acids: CASSQFSTGDEKLFF. The CDR3 bases are TGTGCCAGCAGCCAATTTTCGACAGGGGATGAAAAACTGTTTTTT.